The T cell receptor (beta chain) under discussion was sequenced for a study of T cells in Graves' hyperthyroidism and ophthalmopathy. General study results and limits: Ophthalmopathy got predicted by the model a median roughly 6.4 months before its onset. Also found in blood were most expanded thyroid clonotypes above 0.001. Researchers report that a 13 V-J model separated ophthalmopathy from stable hyperthyroidism.

Amplification of TCR beta CDR3 regions used RNA as the template. Carried out on the TCR CDR3, a first-round RT-PCR used the HTBI primer set. One entry per CDR3 protein results from TCRdb running MiXCR on the multiplex PCR reads. This sample carries hundreds of thousands of distinct CDR3 sequences, roughly 20% of them seen once, and the ten largest clones take 34%. Patients were excluded because of uncontrolled infection, other autoimmune disease, pregnancy or lactation. V lost 7 bases, J lost 7 bases, and 8 bases stayed unmatched. Per the germline V gene, CDR1 is SQVTM and CDR2 is ANQGSEA. This CDR3 comprises 13 residues. This clonotype was picked up a small number of times. Its antigen is not identified.

V usage is TRBV29-1 and J usage is TRBJ2-1, with 9 bases lining up with TRBD1. Sequenced input: blood. This clonotype was sampled from a man aged 25-40 years with Graves' ophthalmopathy. As DNA, the CDR3 is TGCAGCGCACGGGACAGGGTGGAGAATGAGCAGTTCTTC. Protein product: CSARDRVENEQFF.